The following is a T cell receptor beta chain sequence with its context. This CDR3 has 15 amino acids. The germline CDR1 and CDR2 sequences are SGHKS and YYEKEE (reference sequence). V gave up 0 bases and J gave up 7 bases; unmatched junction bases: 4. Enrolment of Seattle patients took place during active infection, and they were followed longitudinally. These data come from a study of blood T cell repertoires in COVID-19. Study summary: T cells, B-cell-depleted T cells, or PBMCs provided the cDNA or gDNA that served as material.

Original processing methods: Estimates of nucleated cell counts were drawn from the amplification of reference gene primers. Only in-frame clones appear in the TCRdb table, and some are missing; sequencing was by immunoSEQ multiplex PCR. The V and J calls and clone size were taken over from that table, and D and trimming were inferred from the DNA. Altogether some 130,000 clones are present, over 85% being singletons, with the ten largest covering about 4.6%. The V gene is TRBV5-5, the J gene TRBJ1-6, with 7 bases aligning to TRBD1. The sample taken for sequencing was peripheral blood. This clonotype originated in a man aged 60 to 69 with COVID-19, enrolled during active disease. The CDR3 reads CASSLEAGGNSPLHF. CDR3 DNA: TGTGCCAGCAGCTTGGAGGCAGGGGGGAATTCACCCCTCCACTTT.